This T cell receptor beta chain was captured in a study of blood T cell repertoires in COVID-19 (dated by TCRdb to 2020 to 2022). For the study in its entirety: Collaborator samples came from the United States, Italy and Spain and covered acute and convalescent phases of COVID-19. The prospective study material was composed of cDNA or gDNA derived from T cells, B-cell-depleted T cells, or PBMCs. Nearly every sample came with metadata listing a de-identified subject ID, COVID-19 status, age in years and sex. Deeply sampled blood TCRbeta repertoires from subjects exposed to, actively infected with, or recovered from COVID-19 were included in the dataset. A freely available public database, intended as a resource for researchers studying the immune response to SARS-CoV-2, is where the repertoires were released. Where available, HLA class I and class II types were obtained from metadata supplied by the sample provider rather than from assay-based typing. The samples were drawn from the first 160 participants of the ongoing ImmuneRACE study and from 1,254 subjects provided by 6 global collaborators. Overall study outcomes, separate from this receptor: How much clinical and demographic metadata was included differed by source and by participant, and the metadata was provided uncurated.

TCRbeta CDR3 regions were amplified from genomic DNA using the immunoSEQ Assay, a bias-controlled multiplex PCR. In the original analysis: The number of nucleated cells in each sample was estimated by amplification of reference gene primers within the assay. To quantify the absolute abundance of each unique TCRbeta CDR3 rearrangement, sequence reads were collapsed and filtered. For each sample, productive Simpson clonality was calculated as the square root of Simpson's diversity index across productive rearrangements. TCRdb carries this immuneACCESS record with in-frame sequences only. Its versions omit some clonotypes, under half of them owing to an unresolved V gene in the studies checked, with the rest unexplained. The V and J calls and clone size were taken over from that table, and D and trimming were inferred from the DNA. For this sample the table gives 100,000 to 150,000 clones, of which 84% were detected only once. Around 12% of the sample is held by the ten biggest clonotypes.

A second Seattle source provided samples from volunteer blood donors who had recovered from COVID-19. The collaborating institutions used their own protocols to collect whole blood in K2EDTA tubes. For TCRbeta analysis, collaborator samples were shipped as frozen whole blood, as isolated PBMCs, or as DNA extracted from either sample type. Spanning cysteine to phenylalanine, the CDR3 consists of 12 amino acids. Only CDR3 DNA remains: 36 bases, in frame from the first base. CDR1 SNHLY and CDR2 FYNNEI were looked up in the germline V gene. For this clone: It lacks a known antigen. The germline gene is not matched at one end of the junction; a read error may be the cause.

The rearrangement combines TRBV2 with TRBJ1-5, with the D gene too uncertain to name. This TCR derives from a woman aged 30 to 39 who had recovered from COVID-19. Sequenced sample: peripheral blood. The DNA sequence follows: TGTGCCAGCAGTGAAGTGGGCCGCTCCGGAATTTTT. This is translated as CASSEVGRSGIF.